The 32 T cell receptor beta chains presented below share a single source sample, sequenced in a study of shared clonotypes between healthy human individuals. Profiled with immunoSEQ multiplex PCR; TCRdb holds only in-frame clones, not every one. The data show around 1.5 million clones, 98% seen once. Source material: naive CD4+ T cells sorted from blood. Subset meaning: CD45RA+ positively selected. The receptors here all came from a man aged 25-40 years in good health.

The chain has TRBV7-3 and TRBJ2-6; the D is unclear. The CDR3 has 16 amino acids. CDR1 and CDR2 (germline): SGHTA, FQGTGA. Trimming left V 5 bases short and J 1 base short, with 12 bases between. In nucleotides, the CDR3 is TGTGCCAGCAGCCGTCATCATGGATCTGGGGCCAACGTCCTGACTTTC. Translated, it gives CASSRHHGSGANVLTF.

This chain joins TRBV18 and TRBJ2-7; 8 nucleotides align to TRBD2. The V and J ends lost 5 bases and 0 bases, in that order; junction bases with no gene match: 15. Germline V gene lookup returns CDR1 KGHSH and CDR2 LQKENI. The CDR3 contains 18 residues. The CDR3 protein is CASSSTLAGRAPSYEQYF. Written as DNA, the CDR3 is TGTGCCAGCTCATCGACACTAGCCGGGAGGGCCCCCTCCTACGAGCAGTACTTC.

The genes are TRBV5-1 and TRBJ2-5; no definite D call. Germline CDR1 and CDR2: SGHRS and YFSETQ. This CDR3 comprises 13 residues. V shed 1 base and J shed 4 bases, with 8 bases lying between them. The CDR3 DNA reads as TGCGCCAGCAGCTTGAAGGCGTCAGAGACCCAGTACTTC. This translates into CASSLKASETQYF.

The chain uses TRBV2 and TRBJ2-2; 12 positions match TRBD2. V was pared by 0 bases and J by 6 bases, with 5 bases of the junction left unmatched. The germline CDR1 and CDR2 sequences are SNHLY and FYNNEI. This CDR3 region has 17 residues. The CDR3, as DNA: TGTGCCAGCAGTGAAGCGCGACTAGCGGGAGTTTCCGGGGAGCTGTTTTTT. It specifies CASSEARLAGVSGELFF.

This rearrangement joins TRBV9 to TRBJ2-3; D call uncertain. In germline, CDR1 is SGDLS, CDR2 YYNGEE. This CDR3 is built from 14 residues. V gave up 2 bases and J gave up 0 bases, with 7 bases separating them. The CDR3 reads CASSVDHSTDTQYF. CDR3 in DNA: TGTGCCAGCAGCGTTGATCATAGCACAGATACGCAGTATTTT.

This chain joins TRBV7-9 and TRBJ1-1, with D unclear. Trimming took off 1 base at V and 5 bases at J, with 8 bases between the two ends. Germline CDR1 is SEHNR and CDR2 is FQNEAQ (reference sequence). The CDR3 loop spans 13 amino acids. As DNA, the CDR3 is TGTGCCAGCAGCTTAGGAGTTCAGACTGAAGCTTTCTTT. Translation gives CASSLGVQTEAFF.

The chain combines TRBV5-6 with TRBJ1-5, with D hard to call. CDR3 length equals 13 residues. The V and J ends lost 3 bases and 11 bases respectively, with 15 bases between them. The germline V gene encodes CDR1 SGHDT and CDR2 YYEEEE. The CDR3 region has the DNA TGTGCCAGCAGCTCGGACCCAACTGAGACCCAGCATTTT. As protein: CASSSDPTETQHF.

DNA of the CDR3: TGCGCCAGCAGTCCTCCTTACAATGAGCAGTTCTTC. It codes for CASSPPYNEQFF. The chain combines TRBV10-2 with TRBJ2-1; D is uncertain. The V and J ends lost 5 bases and 4 bases respectively, with 6 bases between them. The CDR3 is made up of 12 amino acids. Germline V lookup: CDR1 WSHSY, CDR2 SAAADI.

The chain combines TRBV28 with TRBJ2-1; D might be TRBD1 or TRBD2, each matching 5 bases. This CDR3 is built from 18 residues. Germline-derived CDR1 and CDR2 are MDHEN and SYDVKM. V lost 5 bases and J lost 9, with 29 bases in between. The CDR3 DNA reads as TGTGCCAGCAGTCCACGCCTTCCCAGAGTGAGGGTAAGGGGTGAGCAGTTCTTC. Residues: CASSPRLPRVRVRGEQFF.

The chain couples TRBV18 to TRBJ2-7; tentatively, D is TRBD1 or TRBD2 (5 bases each). Germline values: CDR1 KGHSH, CDR2 LQKENI. CDR3 length equals 15 residues. Between the trimmed V and J ends, which lost 6 bases and 4 bases, there was a span of 19 bases. CDR3 loop: CASSPPVGTSYEQYF. The DNA for the CDR3 is TGTGCCAGCTCCCCCCCGGTGGGGACCAGTTACGAGCAGTACTTC.

The V call is TRBV11-2, the J call TRBJ2-1, with TRBD2 matching over 12 bases. The CDR3 extends over 16 amino acids. Per germline, CDR1 SGHAT and CDR2 FQNNGV. V lost 5 bases, J lost 8 bases, and 10 bases stayed unmatched. The CDR3 nucleotides read TGTGCCAGCAGCCCACCTGGACTAGCGGGATCCCATGAGCAGTTCTTC. It specifies CASSPPGLAGSHEQFF. The full variable domain, rest sourced from reference TRBV11-2 and TRBJ2-1, is EAGVAQSPRYKIIEKRQSVAFWCNPISGHATLYWYQQILGQGPKLLIQFQNNGVVDDSQLPKDRFSAERLKGVDSTLKIQPAKLEDSAVYLCASSPPGLAGSHEQFFGPGTRLTVL.

The gene calls are TRBV30 and TRBJ2-7; TRBD1 or TRBD2 may be the D gene (6 bases each). Germline assignment: CDR1 GTSNPN and CDR2 SVGIG (reference sequence). Trimming pared 0 bases from V and 3 bases from J, leaving 12 bases between. The CDR3 runs to 14 residues. CDR3 in amino acids: CAWSVGGRLYEQYF. Here the CDR3 DNA reads TGTGCCTGGAGTGTAGGGGGGAGGCTCTACGAGCAGTACTTC.

V usage is TRBV7-2 and J usage is TRBJ2-2, with no clear D. V was trimmed by 1 base and J by 6 bases, leaving 12 bases between them. The CDR3 length is 15 residues. In germline, CDR1 is SGHTA, CDR2 FQGNSA. The CDR3 reads CASSLGPSASGELFF. The DNA of the CDR3 is TGTGCCAGCAGCTTAGGCCCGTCGGCGTCCGGGGAGCTGTTTTTT.

This chain uses TRBV7-6 with TRBJ1-1; no definite D call. The CDR3 runs to 13 residues. The germline V gene has CDR1 SGHVS and CDR2 FNYEAQ. Trimming removed 3 bases at V and 7 bases at J, with 12 bases between. As DNA, the CDR3 is TGTGCCAGCAGCTTCCCCTTGGGCGATGAAGCTTTCTTT. Protein sequence: CASSFPLGDEAFF.

The V and J genes are TRBV2 and TRBJ1-1; D gene unclear. V was cut by 5 bases and J by 1 base, with 11 bases left in between. Looked up from germline, CDR1 is SNHLY and CDR2 is FYNNEI. The length of the CDR3 is 14 residues. The CDR3 sequence is CASSLLGPNTEAFF. In nucleotides, the CDR3 is TGTGCCAGCAGTTTACTAGGGCCGAACACTGAAGCTTTCTTT. Combining the CDR3 with reference TRBV2 and TRBJ1-1 gives the whole variable domain EPEVTQTPSHQVTQMGQEVILRCVPISNHLYFYWYRQILGQKVEFLVSFYNNEISEKSEIFDDQFSVERPDGSNFTLKIRSTKLEDSAMYFCASSLLGPNTEAFFGQGTRLTVV.

V is TRBV29-1 and J is TRBJ1-4, with D unresolved. The ends were cut back, 5 bases at V and 7 bases at J, with 17 bases in the middle. Per the germline V gene, CDR1 is SQVTM and CDR2 is ANQGSEA. CDR3 length equals 14 residues. In DNA, the CDR3 is TGCAGCGTTACAACTCCGGGAAGGCCTGAAAAACTGTTTTTT. It specifies CSVTTPGRPEKLFF.

CDR3 residues: CASSLVTWTRGGYTF. CDR3 sequence (DNA): TGTGCCAGCAGCTTAGTGACTTGGACAAGGGGCGGCTACACCTTC. The chain combines TRBV7-2 with TRBJ1-2, with D perhaps TRBD1 (5 bases). CDR1 is SGHTA, CDR2 FQGNSA, per germline. The V gene lost 1 base and the J gene lost 8 bases, with 17 bases spanning the gap. This CDR3 contains 15 residues. The full variable domain, in which reference TRBV7-2 and TRBJ1-2 provide the parts outside the CDR3, is GAGVSQSPSNKVTEKGKDVELRCDPISGHTALYWYRQSLGQGLEFLIYFQGNSAPDKSGLPSDRFSAERTGGSVSTLTIQRTQQEDSAVYLCASSLVTWTRGGYTFGSGTRLTVV.

This rearrangement joins TRBV28 to TRBJ2-2, with D perhaps TRBD2 (7 bases). Per the germline V gene, CDR1 is MDHEN and CDR2 is SYDVKM. Trimming shortened V by 4 bases and J by 3 bases, and 15 bases separated the two germline ends. CDR3 size: 16 residues. The CDR3 is CASSSRGAQDTGELFF. CDR3 bases: TGTGCCAGCAGTTCTCGGGGGGCGCAGGACACCGGGGAGCTGTTTTTT.

Concerning this clone: The same CDR3 arises from other DNA sequences in this sample as well. The chain links TRBV18 to TRBJ2-6; TRBD1 agrees at 8 bases. The CDR3 runs 17 residues. The V and J ends lost 3 bases and 0 bases, in that order; junction bases with no gene match: 4. CDR1 is KGHSH, CDR2 LQKENI, per germline. The CDR3 sequence is CASSPGQGSSGANVLTF. The CDR3 region has the DNA TGTGCCAGCTCACCTGGACAGGGAAGCTCTGGGGCCAACGTCCTGACTTTC.

This chain uses TRBV6-1 with TRBJ2-2; D is unresolved. V lost 0 bases, J lost 8 bases, and 4 bases lay in between. The CDR3 is made up of 12 amino acids. Germline V CDR1 and CDR2: MNHNS, SASEGT. CDR3 bases: TGTGCCAGCAGTGAAGCTAGGGGGGAGCTGTTTTTT. Translating gives CASSEARGELFF.

The genes are TRBV7-2 and TRBJ1-3; D uncertain. Germline CDR1 is SGHTA and CDR2 is FQGNSA. Trimming cost V 3 bases and J 2 bases, with 8 bases left between them. CDR3 length equals 14 residues. This chain's CDR3 is CASSFPGTGNTIYF. The CDR3 nucleotides are TGTGCCAGCAGCTTTCCAGGAACTGGAAACACCATATATTTT. The full variable domain, completed using reference TRBV7-2 and TRBJ1-3, is GAGVSQSPSNKVTEKGKDVELRCDPISGHTALYWYRQSLGQGLEFLIYFQGNSAPDKSGLPSDRFSAERTGGSVSTLTIQRTQQEDSAVYLCASSFPGTGNTIYFGEGSWLTVV.

This clone was recorded once. This chain joins TRBV18 and TRBJ2-1; D assignment may be TRBD1 or TRBD2 (6 bases each). V was shortened by 7 bases and J by 5 bases, with 12 bases between the two germline ends. From germline, CDR1 is KGHSH and CDR2 LQKENI. CDR3 size: 13 residues. CDR3 bases: TGTGCCAGCTGGGGGGCTAGCAACAATGAGCAGTTCTTC. Amino acids: CASWGASNNEQFF.

This clone was observed once. V and J are TRBV6-5 and TRBJ1-2; 9 bases map to TRBD1. V shed 5 bases and J 6 bases; nucleotides not matched to a gene: 7. From germline, CDR1 is MNHEY and CDR2 SVGAGI. The CDR3 is made up of 14 amino acids. The CDR3 here is CASSVTGGSDGYTF. The DNA for the CDR3 is TGTGCCAGCAGTGTTACAGGGGGCTCGGATGGCTACACCTTC.

J is TRBJ1-5 and V is TRBV28; D perhaps matches TRBD1 (5 bases). CDR1 is MDHEN and CDR2 is SYDVKM in the germline V gene. CDR3 length: 16 amino acids. V lost 4 bases, J lost 1 base, and 14 bases lay in between. CDR3 region: CASSYTVGTSNQPQHF. As DNA, the CDR3 is TGTGCCAGCAGTTACACAGTGGGGACCAGCAATCAGCCCCAGCATTTT.

This chain uses TRBV7-2 with TRBJ2-4; D may be TRBD1 (5 bases). Trimming cost V 6 bases and J 0 bases, with 15 bases left between them. The CDR3 is 16 residues long. Germline assignment: CDR1 SGHTA and CDR2 FQGNSA. The CDR3 region is CASSPVTGLAKNIQYF. In nucleotides, the CDR3 is TGTGCCAGCAGTCCTGTCACAGGTCTAGCCAAAAACATTCAGTACTTC. The full variable domain, in which reference TRBV7-2 and TRBJ2-4 provide the parts outside the CDR3, is GAGVSQSPSNKVTEKGKDVELRCDPISGHTALYWYRQSLGQGLEFLIYFQGNSAPDKSGLPSDRFSAERTGGSVSTLTIQRTQQEDSAVYLCASSPVTGLAKNIQYFGAGTRLSVL.

The V and J genes are TRBV7-2 and TRBJ1-2; D not resolved. Deletions cut 2 bases from V and 3 bases from J, with 13 bases between. The germline V gene encodes CDR1 SGHTA and CDR2 FQGNSA. The length of the CDR3 is 15 residues. The CDR3 region has the DNA TGTGCCAGCAGCTTAAGTCCAGGACCTTACTATGGCTACACCTTC. Its protein product is CASSLSPGPYYGYTF.

This chain uses TRBV6-1 with TRBJ2-1, with 7 positions matching TRBD1. The junction had 7 bases not matched to a gene; V was cut back by 6 bases and J by 2 bases. The germline V gene encodes CDR1 MNHNS and CDR2 SASEGT. The length of the CDR3 is 15 residues. CDR3 nucleotides: TGTGCCAGCAGCCCCGACAGGGTTCCCTACAATGAGCAGTTCTTC. It specifies CASSPDRVPYNEQFF.

The rearrangement links TRBV5-4 to TRBJ2-1; TRBD1 is a possible D gene (5 bases). The CDR3 has 13 residues. Germline V gene lookup returns CDR1 SGHNT and CDR2 YYREEE (reference sequence). Trimming took off 3 bases at V and 8 bases at J, with 12 bases between the two ends. For the CDR3, the DNA is TGTGCCAGCAGCTCGCCCGAACAGGATGAGCAGTTCTTC. Protein product: CASSSPEQDEQFF. Based on the CDR3 plus reference TRBV5-4 and TRBJ2-1, the full variable domain is ETGVTQSPTHLIKTRGQQVTLRCSSQSGHNTVSWYQQALGQGPQFIFQYYREEENGRGNFPPRFSGLQFPNYSSELNVNALELDDSALYLCASSSPEQDEQFFGPGTRLTVL.

V is TRBV27 and J is TRBJ1-2, with 8 nucleotides matching TRBD1. Germline CDR1 reads MNHEY; CDR2 reads SMNVEV (reference sequence). The length of the CDR3 is 17 residues. The V gene end was trimmed by 7 bases and the J gene end by 7 bases; junction bases not matched to a gene: 20. CDR3 residues: CASKKTNRTGLVAGYTF. CDR3 DNA sequence: TGTGCCAGCAAAAAAACAAACCGGACAGGGTTGGTCGCTGGCTACACCTTC.

This clone was seen just once. The rearrangement uses TRBV9 and TRBJ2-2, with 10 bases lining up with TRBD2. The CDR3 is 15 amino acids. The V gene's germline CDR1 is SGDLS and CDR2 YYNGEE. J was trimmed by 5 bases and V by 1 base; bases with no gene match: 2. Written as DNA, the CDR3 is TGTGCCAGCAGCGTAAGCGGGAGGGGAACCGGGGAGCTGTTTTTT. It encodes CASSVSGRGTGELFF.

This clone was found once. The chain employs TRBV11-2 and TRBJ2-1; perhaps TRBD2 as D (5 bases). V lost 4 bases and J lost 4, with 20 bases in between. This CDR3 contains 17 residues. Looked up from germline, CDR1 is SGHAT and CDR2 is FQNNGV. Here the CDR3 reads CASSSPSTGILYNEQFF. The DNA of the CDR3 is TGTGCCAGCAGCTCCCCAAGTACGGGGATCTTATACAATGAGCAGTTCTTC. Based on the CDR3 plus reference TRBV11-2 and TRBJ2-1, the full variable domain is EAGVAQSPRYKIIEKRQSVAFWCNPISGHATLYWYQQILGQGPKLLIQFQNNGVVDDSQLPKDRFSAERLKGVDSTLKIQPAKLEDSAVYLCASSSPSTGILYNEQFFGPGTRLTVL.

The V and J genes are TRBV5-1 and TRBJ2-7; TRBD2 agrees at 7 bases. The V gene end was trimmed by 3 bases and the J gene end by 3 bases; junction bases not matched to a gene: 9. From germline, CDR1 is SGHRS and CDR2 YFSETQ. This CDR3 region has 15 residues. The CDR3 region is CASSSLADLNYEQYF. DNA of the CDR3: TGCGCCAGCAGCTCGCTAGCGGATCTTAACTACGAGCAGTACTTC.